The clone carrying this TCR beta chain was counted a few times. The antigen is undetermined. The data derive from a study of cytomegalovirus exposure and HLA in healthy donors. Whole-study results and caveats: A few CMV-associated chains were confirmed in vitro to be specific for CMV antigens. It was reported in a later analysis that an Asian-associated ancestry cluster showed fewer N-insertions than the approximately 700-donor mean. What a later analysis showed was that several of the most significant clusters appeared linked to common viral pathogens.

V trimming: 7 bases; J trimming: 6 bases; junction bases outside the gene matches: 6. CDR3 length equals 13 residues. Germline loops: CDR1 MNHNS, CDR2 SASEGT. It was with 60 Vbeta and 13 Jbeta primers that the PCR ran. The assay was immunoSEQ multiplex PCR, and TCRdb's table has in-frame clones only and misses some. The table has roughly 250,000 clones, about four fifths seen once; the top ten hold about 0.3%. This sequence originates from a girl aged 2 to 10 in good health and CMV-seronegative. This rearrangement joins TRBV6-1 to TRBJ2-4; 7 positions agree with TRBD1. Input material: PBMCs. The CDR3 nucleotides are TGTGCCAGCACTACAGGGGCGAGAAACATTCAGTACTTC. The encoded protein is CASTTGARNIQYF.